Listed here are 6 T cell receptor beta chains from one sample, sequenced in a study of T cells in localized non-small cell lung cancer. The data were produced by immunoSEQ multiplex PCR, yet TCRdb's version contains in-frame clones alone and is incomplete. The top ten clones hold about 4% of a sample with nearly 40,000 clones, 85% to 90% of them seen once. The input for sequencing was peripheral blood, taken before any cancer treatment. Receptor source: a man between 18 and 49 years old with stage I lung adenocarcinoma.

The V call is TRBV9, the J call TRBJ1-1; no definite D call. Germline V CDR1 and CDR2: SGDLS, YYNGEE. Trimming shortened V by 5 bases and J by 1 base, and 9 bases separated the two germline ends. CDR3 length equals 13 residues. DNA of the CDR3: TGTGCCAGCAGTCAGGCTCAGAACACTGAAGCTTTCTTT. It is translated as CASSQAQNTEAFF.

The rearrangement joins TRBV7-9 to TRBJ2-2; 8 nucleotides align to TRBD1. The CDR3 loop spans 14 amino acids. Looked up from germline, CDR1 is SEHNR and CDR2 is FQNEAQ (reference sequence). J lost 3 bases, V lost 11 bases, and 8 bases had no gene match. The CDR3 reads CAGHETGDTGELFF. The CDR3 DNA follows: TGTGCCGGCCATGAGACAGGGGACACCGGGGAGCTGTTTTTT.

The chain links TRBV28 to TRBJ2-1, with 7 positions matching TRBD2. Germline V gene lookup returns CDR1 MDHEN and CDR2 SYDVKM. This CDR3 comprises 16 residues. Unmatched junction bases numbered 12, after V lost 5 bases and J lost 5 bases. CDR3 in DNA: TGTGCCAGCAGTCCCCTGGGGGGGACTTTAAACAATGAGCAGTTCTTC. This translates into CASSPLGGTLNNEQFF.

This chain joins TRBV7-2 and TRBJ2-7, with 9 nucleotides matching TRBD2. This CDR3 is built from 16 residues. Germline-derived CDR1 and CDR2 are SGHTA and FQGNSA. Unmatched junction bases numbered 11, after V lost 1 base and J lost 7 bases. The CDR3 nucleotides are TGTGCCAGCAGCTTAGGTTCACTAGCGGGCGGGGGGGAGCAGTACTTC. It translates to CASSLGSLAGGGEQYF.

The chain carries TRBV11-2 and TRBJ2-1; 9 nucleotides match TRBD1. With 3 bases clipped from V and 0 bases from J, the junction kept 9 bases outside the gene matches. This CDR3 is 18 amino acids long. Germline CDR1 and CDR2: SGHAT and FQNNGV. The chain's CDR3 is CASSLDQQGARSYNEQFF. The CDR3 DNA follows: TGTGCCAGCAGCTTGGACCAACAGGGGGCTCGCTCCTACAATGAGCAGTTCTTC.

Remarks on this clone: At one of its ends the junction is not consistent with the germline gene, which may arise from a read error. Other DNA sequences of this sample code for an identical CDR3. The chain recombines TRBV7-9 with TRBJ1-1; D remains ambiguous. This CDR3 contains 12 residues. The germline gives CDR1 SEHNR, CDR2 FQNEAQ (reference sequence). Written as DNA, the CDR3 is TGTGCCAGCAGGTTCATGAACACTGAAGCCTTCTTT. This gives the protein CASRFMNTEAFF.